What follows is one T cell receptor (beta chain) and its context. The antigen is not known. CDR1 is SEHNR, CDR2 FQNEAQ, per germline (reference sequence). This CDR3 is 14 amino acids long. J was trimmed by 5 bases and V by 5 bases; bases with no gene match: 7. The sequenced target, TCR beta, came from blood CD8+ and CD4+ T cells. TEMRA cells were enriched by FACS, and CD4+ and CD8+ T cells were negatively isolated. Reverse transcription of about 0.45 to 1 ug RNA was performed with random hexamers. Each CDR3 protein is one row after TCRdb ran MiXCR on the immunoSEQ multiplex PCR reads. The table lists around 190,000 distinct CDR3 sequences, 85% to 95% of them singletons, with 0.1% to 0.13% in the top ten. These data come from a study of CD8 T cells in Susac syndrome. The study, taken as a whole, reports: The CD4+ T cell repertoires in Susac syndrome were not clonally expanded.

This chain uses TRBV7-9 with TRBJ2-7; 9 bases fit TRBD1. The sequenced sample was CD4+ T cells from PBMCs. The TCR was taken from a human donor with Susac syndrome. CDR3 sequence: CASSRRDRDHEQYF. The CDR3 DNA reads as TGTGCCAGCAGCCGCCGGGACAGGGACCACGAGCAGTACTTC. Drawing the rest from reference TRBV7-9 and TRBJ2-7, the complete variable domain is DTGVSQNPRHKITKRGQNVTFRCDPISEHNRLYWYRQTLGQGPEFLTYFQNEAQLEKSRLLSDRFSAERPKGSFSTLEIQRTEQGDSAMYLCASSRRDRDHEQYFGPGTRLTVT.